Below, 17 T cell receptor beta chains from the same sample are listed, as sequenced in a study of blood T cell repertoires in COVID-19. The repertoire was sequenced with immunoSEQ multiplex PCR; TCRdb's copy has only in-frame clones and lacks some. Among 200,000 to 300,000 clones listed, 75% to 85% were seen once. What was sequenced was peripheral blood. These receptors all come from a woman in her sixties with active or convalescent COVID-19.

This clone was detected only a few times. The rearrangement joins TRBV6-6 to TRBJ1-2; D perhaps matches TRBD1 (5 bases). The CDR3 contains 12 residues. V lost 8 bases to trimming and J lost 5 bases, with 12 bases between them. CDR1 and CDR2 (germline): MNHNY, SVGAGI (reference sequence). CDR3 protein: CASLAGGYGYTF. CDR3 DNA sequence: TGTGCCAGCCTCGCGGGGGGTTATGGCTACACCTTC.

The gene calls are TRBV29-1 and TRBJ1-4; 7 bases fit TRBD1. The V and J ends lost 0 bases and 11 bases, in that order; junction bases with no gene match: 12. Germline-derived CDR1 and CDR2 are SQVTM and ANQGSEA. CDR3 size: 15 residues. The CDR3, as DNA: TGCAGCGTTGAAGAAAGACAGGGCTACTCATGGAAACTGTTTTTT. Its translation: CSVEERQGYSWKLFF.

This clone was seen a handful of times. The V call is TRBV5-6, the J call TRBJ1-2, with 7 bases that match TRBD1. Trimming removed 4 bases from V and 4 bases from J; junction bases left unmatched: 7. CDR3 length: 14 amino acids. Per the germline V gene, CDR1 is SGHDT and CDR2 is YYEEEE. In DNA, the CDR3 is TGTGCCAGCAGCGGAGGGACAGTTGTCTATGGCTACACCTTC. Protein: CASSGGTVVYGYTF.

V and J are TRBV11-2 and TRBJ1-1, with 8 bases lining up with TRBD1. CDR3 length: 13 residues. The germline V gene encodes CDR1 SGHAT and CDR2 FQNNGV. The junction had 12 bases not matched to a gene; V was cut back by 5 bases and J by 13 bases. DNA of the CDR3: TGTGCCAGCAGCCCACAGGGGGGATCGATCGGTTTCTTT. Amino acid sequence: CASSPQGGSIGFF.

The chain joins TRBV30 to TRBJ2-5; TRBD2 matches 13 bases. The germline gives CDR1 GTSNPN, CDR2 SVGIG (reference sequence). The CDR3 has 16 residues. V lost 2 bases and J lost 4; bases outside the gene matches: 7. The CDR3: CAWSPGLAGVAETQYF. The CDR3 region has the DNA TGTGCCTGGAGTCCAGGACTAGCGGGGGTTGCAGAGACCCAGTACTTC.

V usage is TRBV4-1 and J usage is TRBJ2-2; TRBD1 matches 12 bases. This CDR3 is 18 amino acids long. The germline V gene encodes CDR1 MGHRA and CDR2 YSYEKL. V lost 7 bases, J lost 5 bases, and 14 bases stayed unmatched. This CDR3 reads CASTENSGQGAPTGELFF. CDR3 DNA sequence: TGCGCCAGCACCGAAAACTCGGGACAGGGGGCTCCTACCGGGGAGCTGTTTTTT.

This chain uses TRBV9 with TRBJ2-6; maybe TRBD1 (6 bases). Germline V gives CDR1 SGDLS, CDR2 YYNGEE. This CDR3 is 19 amino acids long. V was trimmed by 0 bases and J by 0 bases, leaving 16 bases between them. CDR3 region: CASSVGGTPGASGANVLTF. In nucleotides, the CDR3 is TGTGCCAGCAGCGTAGGAGGGACACCCGGAGCCTCTGGGGCCAACGTCCTGACTTTC.

CDR3 sequence reads: CASSREGNTEAFF. CDR3 DNA: TGCGCCAGCAGCCGGGAGGGGAACACTGAAGCTTTCTTT. The rearrangement joins TRBV5-1 to TRBJ1-1; D is unclear. Trimming shortened V by 4 bases and J by 1 base, and 8 bases separated the two germline ends. Germline V CDR1 and CDR2: SGHRS, YFSETQ. CDR3 size: 13 residues.

About this clone: Other DNA sequences in the same sample also yield this CDR3. The chain combines TRBV6-5 with TRBJ1-1; 9 bases are a match to TRBD1. Germline values: CDR1 MNHEY, CDR2 SVGAGI. V was pared by 0 bases and J by 4 bases, with 0 bases of the junction left unmatched. CDR3 size: 14 residues. CDR3 sequence reads: CASSYSDRGTEAFF. DNA for the CDR3: TGTGCCAGCAGTTACTCGGACAGGGGCACTGAAGCTTTCTTT.

This sequence joins TRBV12-3 or TRBV12-4 and TRBJ1-2, with 7 bases that match TRBD1. This CDR3 is 12 amino acids long. J lost 8 bases, V lost 9 bases, and 9 bases had no gene match. The CDR3 loop reads CASRQGRGGYTF. DNA of the CDR3: TGTGCCAGTCGACAGGGAAGGGGAGGCTACACCTTC.

The chain is built from TRBV27 and TRBJ2-1, with 7 bases aligning to TRBD1. Germline CDR1 is MNHEY and CDR2 is SMNVEV (reference sequence). Trimming took 6 bases from V and 8 from J; bases not matched to a gene: 19. The CDR3 spans 17 residues. The CDR3 DNA follows: TGTGCCAGCAGCACCTATAGACAGGGTATTTTCTTCGATGAGCAGTTCTTC. This gives the protein CASSTYRQGIFFDEQFF.

The genes are TRBV12-5 and TRBJ2-7; D possibly corresponds to TRBD2 (5 bases). The CDR3 is made up of 14 amino acids. V was pared by 7 bases and J by 0 bases, with 13 bases between. Germline assignment: CDR1 LGHNT and CDR2 FRNRAP. The CDR3 protein is CASASSGRSYEQYF. As DNA, the CDR3 is TGTGCTAGTGCCTCGAGCGGCCGCTCCTACGAGCAGTACTTC.

The chain links TRBV15 to TRBJ1-2, with D tentatively TRBD1 (6 bases). Germline V gene lookup returns CDR1 LNHNV and CDR2 YYDKDF (reference sequence). CDR3 length: 15 residues. Trimming stripped 1 base from V and 0 bases from J, with 9 bases between. The CDR3 reads CATSRARQANYGYTF. CDR3 bases: TGTGCCACCAGCAGAGCCCGACAGGCTAACTATGGCTACACCTTC.

The chain has TRBV7-8 and TRBJ2-3, with a tentative D call TRBD2 (6 bases). Germline V gives CDR1 SGHVS, CDR2 FQNEAQ. The V and J ends lost 5 bases and 4 bases respectively, with 19 bases between them. The CDR3 is 16 amino acids. This chain's CDR3 is CASSTRTGVLPDTQYF. For the CDR3, the DNA is TGTGCCAGCAGCACGCGTACGGGGGTTCTTCCAGATACGCAGTATTTT.

The chain has TRBV5-5 and TRBJ1-1; no reliable D call. V shed 0 bases and J shed 7 bases, with 19 bases lying between them. Germline CDR1 SGHKS, CDR2 YYEKEE (reference sequence). The CDR3 runs 16 residues. CDR3 residues: CASSLVYDSNYGEAFF. CDR3 DNA: TGTGCCAGCAGCTTGGTTTACGACTCCAATTATGGTGAAGCTTTCTTT.

The gene calls are TRBV7-3 and TRBJ2-7, with 7 bases matching TRBD1. Germline V gene data show CDR1 as SGHTA and CDR2 as FQGTGA. The CDR3 sequence is 16 residues long. V trimming: 0 bases; J trimming: 3 bases; junction bases outside the gene matches: 8. CDR3 nucleotide sequence: TGTGCCAGCAGCTTAACCTCCTCGGACAGGAGCTACGAGCAGTACTTC. This gives the protein CASSLTSSDRSYEQYF.

The rearrangement links TRBV27 to TRBJ2-7, with 7 bases fitting TRBD1. With V trimmed by 5 bases and J by 1 base, 8 bases remained unmatched. Germline CDR1 is MNHEY and CDR2 is SMNVEV (reference sequence). This CDR3 has 15 amino acids. The CDR3 spells CASSPQTGRSYEQYF. DNA of the CDR3: TGTGCCAGCAGTCCCCAGACAGGGAGATCCTACGAGCAGTACTTC.